This is a list of T cell receptor beta chains from one sample in a study of naive and memory T cell subsets. TCRdb re-analysed the UMI-ligation and nested PCR reads in MiXCR, keeping a single row per CDR3 protein. The data hold 95,000 to 150,000 distinct CDR3 sequences, with 36% observed a single time. The specimen was central memory CD4+ T cells from blood. All receptors come from a human donor in good health. CDR3s include the opening cysteine and the closing phenylalanine or tryptophan. The order of the fields is V gene, clone size, J gene, D gene, CDR3 protein, CDR3 DNA. A D gene is named only where the DNA matches it firmly. Clone size is shown for a subset of rows, as once, few, many or a class of expanded clone.

V gene: TRBV15; clone size: -; J gene: TRBJ2-5; D gene: TRBD2; CDR3 protein: CATSAYPGTSGKTQYF; CDR3 DNA: TGTGCCACCAGCGCCTACCCCGGGACTAGCGGAAAGACCCAGTACTTC
V gene: TRBV7-6; clone size: -; J gene: TRBJ2-1; D gene: -; CDR3 protein: CASSQGRAIEQFF; CDR3 DNA: TGTGCCAGCAGCCAGGGGCGGGCAATCGAGCAGTTCTTC
V gene: TRBV14; clone size: -; J gene: TRBJ2-2; D gene: -; CDR3 protein: CASSHLESLNTGELFF; CDR3 DNA: TGTGCCAGCAGCCACCTAGAATCTTTGAACACCGGGGAGCTGTTTTTT
V gene: TRBV28; clone size: -; J gene: TRBJ2-2; D gene: TRBD2; CDR3 protein: CASSHSGSGTGELFF; CDR3 DNA: TGTGCCAGCAGTCATAGCGGGAGTGGGACCGGGGAGCTGTTTTTT
V gene: TRBV7-9; clone size: -; J gene: TRBJ1-1; D gene: TRBD1; CDR3 protein: CASSPDRGRAFF; CDR3 DNA: TGTGCCAGCAGTCCGGACAGGGGGCGAGCTTTCTTT
V gene: TRBV6-6; clone size: -; J gene: TRBJ1-6; D gene: -; CDR3 protein: CASSGDSSPLHF; CDR3 DNA: TGTGCCAGCAGTGGAGACAGTTCACCCCTCCACTTT
V gene: TRBV19; clone size: -; J gene: TRBJ2-7; D gene: TRBD2; CDR3 protein: CASSTSAGAKEQYF; CDR3 DNA: TGTGCCAGTAGTACCTCAGCGGGAGCTAAAGAGCAGTACTTC
V gene: TRBV29-1; clone size: many; J gene: TRBJ1-3; D gene: -; CDR3 protein: CSVEDPWGTSGNTIYF; CDR3 DNA: TGCAGCGTTGAAGATCCGTGGGGGACCTCTGGAAACACCATATATTTT
V gene: TRBV7-6; clone size: few; J gene: TRBJ2-2; D gene: -; CDR3 protein: CASSLARWDTGELFF; CDR3 DNA: TGTGCCAGCAGCTTAGCGCGGTGGGACACCGGGGAGCTGTTTTTT
V gene: TRBV5-1; clone size: few; J gene: TRBJ2-1; D gene: TRBD2; CDR3 protein: CASSITGTSGYNEQFF; CDR3 DNA: TGCGCCAGCAGCATAACCGGGACTAGCGGGTACAATGAGCAGTTCTTC
V gene: TRBV2; clone size: -; J gene: TRBJ2-3; D gene: -; CDR3 protein: CASKGQWTSTDTQYF; CDR3 DNA: TGTGCCAGCAAGGGCCAGTGGACCTCAACAGATACGCAGTATTTT
V gene: TRBV28; clone size: -; J gene: TRBJ1-1; D gene: -; CDR3 protein: CASSPLVWTEAFF; CDR3 DNA: TGTGCCAGCAGTCCCCTGGTTTGGACTGAAGCTTTCTTT
V gene: TRBV29-1; clone size: -; J gene: TRBJ2-3; D gene: TRBD1; CDR3 protein: CSVERDRGKDTQYF; CDR3 DNA: TGCAGCGTAGAAAGGGACAGGGGTAAAGATACGCAGTATTTT
V gene: TRBV28; clone size: -; J gene: TRBJ2-5; D gene: -; CDR3 protein: CASSAVAAAYQETQYF; CDR3 DNA: TGTGCCAGCAGTGCAGTGGCGGCGGCGTACCAAGAGACCCAGTACTTC
V gene: TRBV10-2; clone size: -; J gene: TRBJ2-7; D gene: -; CDR3 protein: CASRTGTGAYEQYF; CDR3 DNA: TGCGCCAGCAGGACCGGGACCGGAGCCTACGAGCAGTACTTC
V gene: TRBV7-2; clone size: few; J gene: TRBJ2-7; D gene: -; CDR3 protein: CASSPSGTVPYEQYF; CDR3 DNA: TGTGCCAGCAGCCCCTCCGGGACGGTTCCCTACGAGCAGTACTTC
V gene: TRBV2; clone size: few; J gene: TRBJ2-3; D gene: TRBD2; CDR3 protein: CASTRGRSSDTQYF; CDR3 DNA: TGTGCCAGCACGCGCGGGAGATCGTCAGATACGCAGTATTTT
V gene: TRBV5-4; clone size: -; J gene: TRBJ2-1; D gene: -; CDR3 protein: CASSLKAGLNTYNEQFF; CDR3 DNA: TGTGCCAGCAGCTTGAAGGCAGGGCTTAATACCTACAATGAGCAGTTCTTC
V gene: TRBV27; clone size: few; J gene: TRBJ1-5; D gene: -; CDR3 protein: CASSARKGLYQPQHF; CDR3 DNA: TGTGCCAGCAGTGCAAGGAAGGGTTTGTATCAGCCCCAGCATTTT
V gene: TRBV12-3/TRBV12-4; clone size: -; J gene: TRBJ1-1; D gene: -; CDR3 protein: CASRLGSSNTEAFF; CDR3 DNA: TGTGCCAGCCGATTAGGTAGCTCGAACACTGAAGCTTTCTTT
V gene: TRBV28; clone size: few; J gene: TRBJ2-5; D gene: -; CDR3 protein: CASSFYGETQYF; CDR3 DNA: TGTGCCAGCAGTTTCTATGGGGAGACCCAGTACTTC
V gene: TRBV12-3/TRBV12-4; clone size: -; J gene: TRBJ2-3; D gene: TRBD2; CDR3 protein: CASSTGGGRGADTQYF; CDR3 DNA: TGTGCCAGCAGTACCGGGGGCGGGAGGGGCGCAGATACGCAGTATTTT
V gene: TRBV25-1; clone size: -; J gene: TRBJ2-7; D gene: -; CDR3 protein: CASIGPPPVGEQYF; CDR3 DNA: TGTGCCAGCATCGGGCCCCCCCCTGTCGGCGAGCAGTACTTC
V gene: TRBV2; clone size: many; J gene: TRBJ2-3; D gene: -; CDR3 protein: CASNSEADTQYF; CDR3 DNA: TGTGCCAGCAATAGCGAGGCAGATACGCAGTATTTT
V gene: TRBV28; clone size: -; J gene: TRBJ2-6; D gene: -; CDR3 protein: CASSLEYGGAQSFDSGANVLTF; CDR3 DNA: TGTGCCAGCAGTTTAGAGTACGGGGGCGCCCAAAGTTTTGACTCTGGGGCCAACGTCCTGACTTTC
V gene: TRBV30; clone size: -; J gene: TRBJ2-7; D gene: -; CDR3 protein: CAWSPSSYEQYF; CDR3 DNA: TGTGCCTGGAGTCCCTCTTCCTACGAGCAGTACTTC
V gene: TRBV29-1; clone size: -; J gene: TRBJ2-3; D gene: TRBD2; CDR3 protein: CSTSWTSGTDTQYF; CDR3 DNA: TGCAGCACTTCCTGGACTAGCGGCACAGATACGCAGTATTTT
V gene: TRBV5-1; clone size: few; J gene: TRBJ2-5; D gene: -; CDR3 protein: CASSTGSSAPQETQYF; CDR3 DNA: TGCGCCAGCAGCACAGGATCAAGTGCTCCTCAAGAGACCCAGTACTTC
V gene: TRBV20-1; clone size: few; J gene: TRBJ1-2; D gene: TRBD1; CDR3 protein: CSVRGEGAVYGYTF; CDR3 DNA: TGCAGTGTTAGAGGGGAGGGGGCTGTCTATGGCTACACCTTC
V gene: TRBV20-1; clone size: -; J gene: TRBJ1-5; D gene: -; CDR3 protein: CSARFNPNQPQHF; CDR3 DNA: TGCAGTGCTAGGTTCAACCCCAATCAGCCCCAGCATTTT
V gene: TRBV2; clone size: -; J gene: TRBJ1-1; D gene: -; CDR3 protein: CASSEIAWNMNTEAFF; CDR3 DNA: TGTGCCAGCAGTGAAATAGCATGGAACATGAACACTGAAGCTTTCTTT
V gene: TRBV9; clone size: few; J gene: TRBJ1-4; D gene: TRBD1; CDR3 protein: CASSVAVGDRDEKLFF; CDR3 DNA: TGTGCCAGCAGCGTAGCTGTTGGGGACAGGGACGAAAAACTGTTTTTT
V gene: TRBV20-1; clone size: -; J gene: TRBJ2-3; D gene: -; CDR3 protein: CSARAGADTQYF; CDR3 DNA: TGCAGTGCTAGGGCGGGCGCAGATACGCAGTATTTT
V gene: TRBV28; clone size: -; J gene: TRBJ2-7; D gene: -; CDR3 protein: CASREMVFGQITYEQYF; CDR3 DNA: TGTGCCAGCAGAGAAATGGTCTTCGGACAGATCACCTACGAGCAGTACTTC
V gene: TRBV5-1; clone size: -; J gene: TRBJ2-1; D gene: -; CDR3 protein: CASSPATGSEQFF; CDR3 DNA: TGCGCCAGCAGCCCCGCTACCGGGAGTGAGCAGTTCTTC
V gene: TRBV20-1; clone size: -; J gene: TRBJ2-5; D gene: -; CDR3 protein: CSALARRETQYF; CDR3 DNA: TGCAGTGCTTTAGCGAGGAGGGAGACCCAGTACTTC
V gene: TRBV24-1; clone size: few; J gene: TRBJ2-2; D gene: -; CDR3 protein: CATSGSGGAGELFF; CDR3 DNA: TGTGCCACCAGTGGTAGTGGGGGCGCCGGGGAGCTGTTTTTT
V gene: TRBV2; clone size: many; J gene: TRBJ2-1; D gene: TRBD2; CDR3 protein: CASSGRLAGAEQFF; CDR3 DNA: TGTGCCAGCAGTGGGAGACTAGCGGGAGCTGAGCAGTTCTTC
V gene: TRBV5-1; clone size: few; J gene: TRBJ1-4; D gene: TRBD1; CDR3 protein: CASSPNGQGANEKLFF; CDR3 DNA: TGCGCCAGCAGCCCCAATGGACAGGGGGCTAATGAAAAACTGTTTTTT
V gene: TRBV6-5; clone size: few; J gene: TRBJ1-3; D gene: -; CDR3 protein: CASSYDRRPGNTIYF; CDR3 DNA: TGTGCCAGCAGTTACGACAGAAGGCCGGGAAACACCATATATTTT
V gene: TRBV2; clone size: few; J gene: TRBJ2-1; D gene: TRBD2; CDR3 protein: CASKTAGAYEQFF; CDR3 DNA: TGTGCCAGCAAAACGGCGGGAGCCTATGAGCAGTTCTTC
V gene: TRBV9; clone size: -; J gene: TRBJ1-3; D gene: TRBD1; CDR3 protein: CASSARPRQGLSGNTIYF; CDR3 DNA: TGTGCCAGCAGCGCGCGCCCCAGACAGGGCCTCTCTGGAAACACCATATATTTT
V gene: TRBV29-1; clone size: few; J gene: TRBJ2-7; D gene: -; CDR3 protein: CSGRRYEQYF; CDR3 DNA: TGCAGCGGGAGGCGCTACGAGCAGTACTTC
V gene: TRBV9; clone size: few; J gene: TRBJ2-7; D gene: TRBD1; CDR3 protein: CASSVGTEPYEQYF; CDR3 DNA: TGTGCCAGCAGCGTCGGGACAGAACCCTACGAGCAGTACTTC
V gene: TRBV6-1; clone size: -; J gene: TRBJ2-3; D gene: TRBD1; CDR3 protein: CATTRDRGSDTQYF; CDR3 DNA: TGTGCCACGACTCGGGACAGGGGATCAGATACGCAGTATTTT
V gene: TRBV6-5; clone size: -; J gene: TRBJ1-5; D gene: -; CDR3 protein: CASRRGVDQPQHF; CDR3 DNA: TGTGCCAGCAGGAGAGGGGTGGATCAGCCCCAGCATTTT
V gene: TRBV7-2; clone size: -; J gene: TRBJ1-3; D gene: TRBD1; CDR3 protein: CASSYDRGRSGNTIYF; CDR3 DNA: TGTGCCAGCAGTTACGACAGGGGGCGATCTGGAAACACCATATATTTT
V gene: TRBV6-5; clone size: -; J gene: TRBJ1-6; D gene: -; CDR3 protein: CASTVGTVDSPLHF; CDR3 DNA: TGTGCCAGCACCGTAGGAACGGTGGATTCACCCCTCCACTTT
V gene: TRBV6-6; clone size: -; J gene: TRBJ2-1; D gene: TRBD1; CDR3 protein: CASILPGQAYNEQFF; CDR3 DNA: TGTGCCAGCATTTTGCCGGGACAGGCATACAATGAGCAGTTCTTC
V gene: TRBV30; clone size: -; J gene: TRBJ1-1; D gene: -; CDR3 protein: CAWSGMGTGTEAFF; CDR3 DNA: TGTGCCTGGAGTGGAATGGGTACGGGCACTGAAGCTTTCTTT
V gene: TRBV20-1; clone size: -; J gene: TRBJ2-5; D gene: -; CDR3 protein: CSARPFAGGETQYF; CDR3 DNA: TGCAGTGCTAGACCCTTTGCGGGTGGTGAGACCCAGTACTTC
V gene: TRBV3-1; clone size: -; J gene: TRBJ2-1; D gene: -; CDR3 protein: CGSSQDTRTYNEQFF; CDR3 DNA: TGTGGCAGCAGCCAAGATACTAGAACTTACAATGAGCAGTTCTTC
V gene: TRBV30; clone size: -; J gene: TRBJ2-3; D gene: -; CDR3 protein: CAWSFSGYTDTQYF; CDR3 DNA: TGTGCCTGGAGTTTTAGCGGATACACAGATACGCAGTATTTT
V gene: TRBV7-8; clone size: -; J gene: TRBJ1-3; D gene: TRBD1; CDR3 protein: CASSSRDSNSGNTIYF; CDR3 DNA: TGTGCCAGCAGCTCCCGGGACAGCAACTCTGGAAACACCATATATTTT
V gene: TRBV20-1; clone size: -; J gene: TRBJ2-1; D gene: -; CDR3 protein: CSVRLSGPTSYNEQFF; CDR3 DNA: TGCAGTGTCCGCCTCTCGGGACCTACCTCCTACAATGAGCAGTTCTTC